Listed below are T cell receptor beta chains from one sample, sequenced in a study of blood T cell repertoires in COVID-19. Sequenced by immunoSEQ multiplex PCR; TCRdb stores in-frame clones only, minus some. This table holds under 85,000 clones, under 80% found once. Specimen: peripheral blood. The receptors shown here come from a woman aged 80 or older with active or convalescent COVID-19. CDR3s include the opening cysteine and the closing phenylalanine or tryptophan. D genes are given only for firm matches. Not all rows give a size; the values are once, few, many and, for expanded clones, a class.

TRBJ2-2 | TRBV18 | - | TRBD1 | CASSLWSGGDTGELFF | TGTGCCAGCTCACTCTGGTCAGGGGGCGACACCGGGGAGCTGTTTTTT
TRBJ2-2 | TRBV2 | - | - | CASSGTGELFF | TGTGCCAGCAGCGGGACCGGGGAGCTGTTTTTT
TRBJ2-1 | TRBV5-1 | - | TRBD2 | CASSSGLGLSEQFF | TGCGCCAGCAGCTCGGGACTAGGGTTATCTGAGCAGTTCTTC
TRBJ1-4 | TRBV5-1 | many | TRBD1 | CASSDRDQLNEKLFF | TGCGCCAGCAGCGACAGGGATCAACTAAATGAAAAACTGTTTTTT
TRBJ2-6 | TRBV7-2 | - | - | CASSLRSEAGANVLTF | TGTGCCAGCAGCCTAAGGTCTGAGGCCGGGGCCAACGTCCTGACTTTC
TRBJ2-1 | TRBV18 | - | - | CASSPGVAAYNEQFF | TGTGCCAGCTCACCGGGGGTAGCGGCCTACAATGAGCAGTTCTTC
TRBJ2-1 | TRBV12-3/TRBV12-4 | - | - | CASSFLNEQFF | TGTGCCAGCAGTTTCCTTAATGAGCAGTTCTTC
TRBJ2-1 | TRBV18 | - | - | CASSPYRLLERSNNEQFF | TGTGCCAGTTCACCATATCGACTCCTTGAAAGAAGCAACAATGAGCAGTTCTTC
TRBJ1-5 | TRBV7-8 | - | - | CASSLGGTPDQAQHF | TGTGCCAGCAGCTTGGGCGGGACCCCTGATCAGGCCCAGCATTTT
TRBJ2-5 | TRBV7-2 | once | TRBD1 | CASSFQGEWETQYF | TGTGCCAGCAGCTTTCAGGGGGAGTGGGAGACCCAGTACTTC
TRBJ1-5 | TRBV30 | few | TRBD1 | CAWSVRRTGGLQPQHF | TGTGCCTGGAGTGTACGAAGGACAGGGGGCCTTCAGCCCCAGCATTTT
TRBJ1-2 | TRBV3-1/TRBV3-2 | - | - | CASSPAEGGYTF | TGTGCCAGCAGCCCGGCTGAGGGTGGCTACACCTTC
TRBJ1-1 | TRBV4-1 | few | - | CASSQEGRGTEAFF | TGCGCCAGCAGCCAAGAAGGGCGGGGCACTGAAGCTTTCTTT
TRBJ2-1 | TRBV11-3 | - | TRBD2 | CASSAGTSGYNEQFF | TGTGCCAGCAGCGCCGGGACTAGCGGATACAATGAGCAGTTCTTC
TRBJ2-5 | TRBV3-1/TRBV3-2 | - | - | CASSQAEGIETQYF | TGTGCCAGCAGCCAAGCAGAGGGAATAGAGACCCAGTACTTC
TRBJ1-3 | TRBV23-1 | - | - | CASSQLDENGSSGNTIYF | TGCGCCAGCAGTCAATTAGATGAAAACGGGAGCTCTGGAAACACCATATATTTT
TRBJ2-1 | TRBV27 | - | TRBD2 | CASSGLERNHNEQFF | TGTGCCAGCAGTGGACTAGAACGGAATCACAATGAGCAGTTCTTC
TRBJ1-1 | TRBV30 | few | TRBD1 | CAWRGTGGTEAFF | TGTGCCTGGAGAGGGACAGGGGGCACTGAAGCTTTCTTT
TRBJ2-2 | TRBV4-3 | - | TRBD2 | CARSQLGTSGGDLGELFF | TGCGCCCGCAGCCAACTGGGGACTAGCGGGGGGGATCTCGGGGAGCTGTTTTTT
TRBJ1-3 | TRBV5-1 | once | - | CASSYQRLVSGNTIYF | TGCGCCAGCAGCTATCAGCGACTGGTCTCTGGAAACACCATATATTTT
TRBJ1-2 | TRBV19 | once | TRBD1 | CASSRQGNNYGYTF | TGTGCCAGTAGTAGACAGGGAAATAACTATGGCTACACCTTC
TRBJ2-2 | TRBV19 | - | - | CASSMFPGPATGELFF | TGTGCCAGTAGTATGTTCCCAGGGCCGGCCACCGGGGAGCTGTTTTTT
TRBJ2-1 | TRBV18 | - | TRBD2 | CASSPFIIGAGTYSEQFF | TGTGCCAGCTCGCCATTTATCATCGGAGCGGGGACTTATTCTGAGCAGTTCTTC
TRBJ2-3 | TRBV7-2 | - | - | CASSLSRAGSQGTDTQYF | TGTGCCAGCAGCTTATCCCGAGCGGGTTCTCAGGGCACAGATACGCAGTATTTT
TRBJ1-6 | TRBV27 | - | - | CASSLSGGGWTYNSPLHF | TGTGCCAGCAGTTTATCCGGCGGCGGGTGGACCTATAATTCACCCCTCCACTTT
TRBJ2-3 | TRBV9 | - | - | CASSVGTGRADTQYF | TGTGCCAGCAGCGTAGGGACAGGGAGGGCAGATACGCAGTATTTT
TRBJ1-2 | TRBV9 | - | - | CASSVGARGYGYTF | TGTGCCAGCAGCGTAGGAGCACGGGGGTATGGCTACACCTTC
TRBJ1-6 | TRBV21-1 | - | - | CASRSGKEDNSPLHF | TGTGCCAGCCGGAGCGGTAAAGAGGATAATTCACCCCTCCACTTT
TRBJ2-5 | TRBV5-4 | - | TRBD1 | CASSDRARETQYF | TGTGCCAGCAGCGACAGGGCAAGGGAGACCCAGTACTTC
TRBJ2-5 | TRBV27 | - | TRBD1 | CASSTYRGETQYF | TGTGCCAGCAGTACCTACAGGGGAGAGACCCAGTACTTC
TRBJ2-2 | TRBV5-6 | - | TRBD1 | CASSPGQEYRELFF | TGTGCCAGCAGCCCCGGACAGGAATATCGGGAGCTGTTTTTT
TRBJ1-2 | TRBV5-1 | few | - | CASSLGQYGYTF | TGCGCCAGCAGCTTGGGGCAGTATGGCTACACCTTC
TRBJ1-3 | TRBV7-9 | - | TRBD1 | CASSLWTGGARNTIYF | TGTGCCAGCAGCTTATGGACAGGGGGCGCTAGAAACACCATATATTTT
TRBJ1-4 | TRBV18 | - | TRBD1 | CASTTGRGEKLFF | TGTGCCAGCACGACAGGGAGAGGTGAAAAACTGTTTTTT
TRBJ2-2 | TRBV10-2 | - | TRBD2 | CASRGLAGFTGELFF | TGCGCCAGCAGGGGACTAGCGGGGTTCACCGGGGAGCTGTTTTTT
TRBJ1-2 | TRBV10-3 | few | - | CAITERGYGYTF | TGTGCCATCACGGAGAGAGGCTATGGCTACACCTTC
TRBJ2-7 | TRBV7-9 | - | - | CASSLTGYEQYF | TGTGCCAGCAGCTTGACAGGTTACGAGCAGTACTTC
TRBJ1-6 | TRBV28 | once | - | CASLSSYNSPLHF | TGTGCCAGCCTGAGCTCCTATAATTCACCCCTCCACTTT
TRBJ2-5 | TRBV7-9 | few | - | CASSFGEAQYF | TGTGCCAGCAGCTTCGGGGAAGCCCAGTACTTC
TRBJ2-1 | TRBV4-3 | - | TRBD2 | CASSQEGVAGGPHEQFF | TGCGCCAGCAGCCAAGAAGGAGTAGCGGGGGGGCCCCATGAGCAGTTCTTC
TRBJ2-1 | TRBV30 | - | - | CAWSMVPGNEQFF | TGTGCCTGGAGTATGGTCCCGGGGAATGAGCAGTTCTTC
TRBJ2-2 | TRBV29-1 | once | TRBD1 | CSVDVWGQGDPGELFF | TGCAGCGTTGACGTTTGGGGACAGGGGGATCCCGGAGAGCTGTTTTTT
TRBJ1-2 | TRBV27 | - | - | CASSPYGQSLYGYTF | TGTGCCAGCAGTCCTTACGGACAGAGCCTATATGGCTACACCTTC
TRBJ1-3 | TRBV7-2 | - | - | CASSGGTEPGNTIYF | TGTGCCAGCAGCGGCGGGACGGAGCCTGGAAACACCATATATTTT
TRBJ1-2 | TRBV19 | few | TRBD1 | CASRPGTGGLGYTF | TGTGCCAGTAGACCCGGGACAGGGGGTCTTGGCTACACCTTC
TRBJ1-2 | TRBV6-2/TRBV6-3 | - | - | CASSFPTANYGYTF | TGTGCCAGCAGTTTTCCGACAGCTAACTATGGCTACACCTTC
TRBJ2-5 | TRBV6-5 | - | - | CASSKGSQETQYF | TGTGCCAGCAGTAAGGGGTCCCAAGAGACCCAGTACTTC
TRBJ1-2 | TRBV6-1 | once | - | CASSEYGTGNYGYTF | TGTGCCAGCAGTGAATACGGAACAGGGAACTATGGCTACACCTTC
TRBJ1-6 | TRBV9 | few | TRBD1 | CASSRQTGENSPLHF | TGTGCCAGCAGCCGACAGACAGGGGAGAATTCACCCCTCCACTTT
TRBJ1-1 | TRBV2 | - | TRBD1 | CASHRTGTTEAFF | TGTGCCAGCCATAGGACAGGGACCACTGAAGCTTTCTTT
TRBJ2-2 | TRBV7-9 | - | - | CASSATGGELFF | TGTGCCAGCAGCGCTACAGGGGGGGAGCTGTTTTTT
TRBJ2-5 | TRBV14 | few | - | CASSQAGTWETQYF | TGTGCCAGCAGCCAAGCAGGGACTTGGGAGACCCAGTACTTC
TRBJ1-6 | TRBV9 | few | - | CASTPGSGNSPLHF | TGTGCCAGCACCCCAGGGTCAGGGAATTCACCCCTCCACTTT
TRBJ1-5 | TRBV19 | - | - | CASSIRQLAGNQPQHF | TGTGCCAGTAGTATCCGACAGCTTGCGGGCAATCAGCCCCAGCATTTT
TRBJ2-3 | TRBV30 | - | - | CAWTLGSRIDTQYF | TGTGCCTGGACTCTGGGGAGCCGGATAGATACGCAGTATTTT
TRBJ2-7 | TRBV30 | - | - | CAWDNRDSYEQYF | TGTGCCTGGGATAATCGGGACTCCTACGAGCAGTACTTC
TRBJ1-3 | TRBV6-5 | - | TRBD1 | CASSHRGTSGNTIYF | TGTGCCAGCAGTCACAGGGGGACCTCTGGAAACACCATATATTTT
TRBJ2-3 | TRBV6-2/TRBV6-3 | - | - | CASSWAGTSTDTQYF | TGTGCCAGCAGTTGGGCCGGGACTAGCACAGATACGCAGTATTTT
TRBJ1-3 | TRBV11-2 | - | TRBD1 | CASSFDRGFDTIYF | TGTGCCAGCAGCTTTGACAGGGGGTTTGACACCATATATTTT